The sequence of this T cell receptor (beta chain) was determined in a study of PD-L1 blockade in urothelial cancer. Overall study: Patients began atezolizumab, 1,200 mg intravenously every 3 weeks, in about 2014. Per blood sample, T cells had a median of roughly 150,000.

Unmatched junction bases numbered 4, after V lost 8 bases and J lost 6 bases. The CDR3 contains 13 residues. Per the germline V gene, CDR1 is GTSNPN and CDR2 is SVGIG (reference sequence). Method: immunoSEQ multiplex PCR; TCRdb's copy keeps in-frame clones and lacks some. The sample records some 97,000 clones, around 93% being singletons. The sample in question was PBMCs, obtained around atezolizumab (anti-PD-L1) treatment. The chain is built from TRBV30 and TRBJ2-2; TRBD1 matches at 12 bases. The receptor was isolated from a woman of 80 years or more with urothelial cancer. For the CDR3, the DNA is TGTGCCAGGGACAGGGGGCGCGCCGGGGAGCTGTTTTTT. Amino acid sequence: CARDRGRAGELFF.